Each of the 27 T cell receptor beta chains below was sequenced from the same sample in a study of blood T cells in healthy people across ages. Through a sample-barcoded 5' primer and a J-beta primer mix, a second PCR was run for about 6 to 11 cycles. One entry per CDR3 protein, called by TCRdb with MiXCR from the 5' RACE reads. The repertoire holds roughly 1,800,000 distinct CDR3 sequences, with roughly 49% as singletons. Material for sequencing was blood. The source of these receptors is a woman aged 40 to 55 in good health.

Details on this clonotype: At one boundary the junction diverges from the germline segment, which might be a read error. This rearrangement joins TRBV13 to TRBJ1-4, with 10 bases aligning to TRBD1. This CDR3 has 15 amino acids. Germline assignment: CDR1 PRHDT and CDR2 FYEKMQ (reference sequence). The CDR3 loop reads CASSTTGGPNEELFF. The CDR3 nucleotides read TGTGCCAGCAGCACGACAGGGGGCCCAAATGAAGAACTGTTTTTT.

This clonotype was recorded at least ten times. One end of the junction is discordant with germline, which a read error may explain. The rearrangement uses TRBV5-1 and TRBJ2-3; D gene uncertain. Germline CDR1 SGHRS, CDR2 YFSETQ. The CDR3 is made up of 13 amino acids. Written as DNA, the CDR3 is TGTGCCAGCAGCCCATTAAATACAGATACGCAGTATTTT. Its translation is CASSPLNTDTQYF.

A few counts support this clonotype. This rearrangement joins TRBV7-9 to TRBJ2-3, with a tentative D call TRBD1 (6 bases). Germline V gene lookup returns CDR1 SEHNR and CDR2 FQNEAQ (reference sequence). This CDR3 is 14 amino acids long. CDR3 nucleotides: TGTGCTTCCCACAGGGAAAGAGGCACAGATACGCAGTATTTT. Translation: CASHRERGTDTQYF.

V gene TRBV3-1 combines with J gene TRBJ2-1, with 9 bases aligning to TRBD2. In germline, CDR1 is LGHDT, CDR2 YNNKEL (reference sequence). Trimming at V came to 7 bases and at J to 8 bases, leaving 6 bases not matched to a gene. This CDR3 is 13 amino acids long. Here the CDR3 DNA reads TGTGCCAGCACCCGGACTAGCGACTATGAGCAGTTCTTC. As protein: CASTRTSDYEQFF.

This clonotype was seen only a few times. This rearrangement joins TRBV20-1 to TRBJ2-5; TRBD2 is a possible D gene (5 bases). CDR1 DFQATT and CDR2 SNEGSKA come from the germline V gene (reference sequence). V was pared by 6 bases and J by 5 bases, with 16 bases between. The CDR3 runs to 13 residues. The CDR3 DNA follows: TGCAGTGCGCGCCCTAGCCGTAGGGAGACCCAGTACTTC. Translation gives CSARPSRRETQYF.

The chain has TRBV7-2 and TRBJ2-7; D ambiguous. CDR1 and CDR2 (germline): SGHTA, FQGNSA. The CDR3 is 15 residues long. V was pared by 5 bases and J by 2 bases, with 16 bases between. CDR3 sequence: CASSPQAVDTYEQYF. The CDR3 nucleotides are TGTGCCAGCAGCCCCCAGGCAGTGGATACCTACGAGCAGTACTTC.

The chain is built from TRBV6-5 and TRBJ2-1; D is ambiguous. Trimming took off 2 bases at V and 4 bases at J, with 9 bases between the two ends. The CDR3 length is 14 residues. The germline V gene encodes CDR1 MNHEY and CDR2 SVGAGI. CDR3 sequence reads: CASSYERAYNEQFF. The CDR3, as DNA: TGTGCCAGCAGTTACGAGCGAGCGTACAATGAGCAGTTCTTC.

The CDR3 DNA follows: TGCAGTGCTAGCCCAAGCGGGGGAGAAGAGACCCAGTACTTC. It specifies CSASPSGGEETQYF. V and J are TRBV20-1 and TRBJ2-5, with 8 bases lining up with TRBD2. With 3 bases clipped from V and 3 bases from J, the junction kept 6 bases outside the gene matches. Germline CDR1 DFQATT, CDR2 SNEGSKA (reference sequence). CDR3 length equals 14 residues.

This clonotype has only a few counts. V usage is TRBV6-6 and J usage is TRBJ2-3; TRBD2 agrees at 7 bases. The CDR3 length is 13 residues. Germline CDR1 reads MNHNY; CDR2 reads SVGAGI (reference sequence). The J segment lost 4 bases and the V segment lost 8 bases, leaving 6 bases of the junction unmatched. The CDR3 DNA follows: TGTGCCAGCCGACTAGCTTTGTCAGATACGCAGTATTTT. It specifies CASRLALSDTQYF.

CDR3 nucleotide sequence: TGTGCCAGCAGCGGAGGCAGACAGGGGTTGAGTACGCAGTATTTT. It codes for CASSGGRQGLSTQYF. V gene TRBV9 combines with J gene TRBJ2-3; 8 nucleotides agree with TRBD1. Per germline, CDR1 SGDLS and CDR2 YYNGEE. The CDR3 sequence is 15 residues long. The ends lost 3 bases at V and 8 bases at J; junction bases unmatched: 11.

This rearrangement joins TRBV4-3 to TRBJ2-4, with 12 nucleotides matching TRBD2. V was pared by 0 bases and J by 8 bases, with 14 bases of the junction left unmatched. Looked up from germline, CDR1 is LGHNA and CDR2 is YSLEER. This CDR3 is built from 19 residues. Written as DNA, the CDR3 is TGCGCCAGCAGCCAAGATGGTCGGCTAGCGGGGGGGCGGAGGCACATTCAGTACTTC. Translation gives CASSQDGRLAGGRRHIQYF.

V usage is TRBV28 and J usage is TRBJ1-5; 7 bases line up with TRBD1. CDR3 length equals 14 residues. The V and J ends lost 6 bases and 4 bases, in that order; junction bases with no gene match: 6. Germline V CDR1 and CDR2: MDHEN, SYDVKM. The CDR3 here is CASSWDSVNQPQHF. DNA of the CDR3: TGTGCCAGCAGCTGGGACAGCGTGAATCAGCCCCAGCATTTT.

The sample holds a few counts of this clonotype. The rearrangement joins TRBV20-1 to TRBJ1-5, with D perhaps TRBD1 (6 bases). Germline V gene lookup returns CDR1 DFQATT and CDR2 SNEGSKA (reference sequence). Trimming shortened V by 1 base and J by 6 bases, and 13 bases separated the two germline ends. The CDR3 runs to 14 residues. This chain's CDR3 is CSARGDTRSQPQHF. CDR3 nucleotides: TGCAGTGCTAGAGGGGACACCCGTAGTCAGCCCCAGCATTTT.

The sample holds many counts of this clonotype. J is TRBJ2-1 and V is TRBV15; D ambiguous. CDR1 is LNHNV and CDR2 is YYDKDF in the germline V gene (reference sequence). The CDR3 spans 14 residues. V was trimmed by 1 base and J by 2 bases, leaving 6 bases between them. The CDR3 DNA sequence: TGTGCCACCAGCAGAGTACAAACCTACAATGAGCAGTTCTTC. This gives the protein CATSRVQTYNEQFF.

The chain links TRBV7-2 to TRBJ2-3; 13 bases agree with TRBD2. The V gene's germline CDR1 is SGHTA and CDR2 FQGNSA. Unmatched junction bases numbered 7, after V lost 5 bases and J lost 5 bases. The CDR3 extends over 16 amino acids. The CDR3 loop is CASSSGLAGVLDTQYF. CDR3 DNA: TGTGCCAGCAGCAGCGGACTAGCGGGGGTATTAGATACGCAGTATTTT.

This clonotype was seen more than once but under ten times. The chain recombines TRBV5-1 with TRBJ2-5; TRBD1 agrees at 9 bases. Germline CDR1 reads SGHRS; CDR2 reads YFSETQ. V dropped 3 bases and J dropped 5; count of bases not matched to a gene: 11. The CDR3 covers 16 residues. The CDR3 DNA reads as TGCGCCAGCAGCTCGCTTGGGACAGGGATAACTGAGACCCAGTACTTC. Its protein product is CASSSLGTGITETQYF.

This clonotype came up a few times. The chain combines TRBV5-1 with TRBJ2-7; tentatively, D is TRBD1 or TRBD2 (5 bases each). Trimming stripped 2 bases from V and 0 bases from J, with 18 bases between. Germline CDR1 SGHRS, CDR2 YFSETQ. The CDR3 is 17 amino acids. The CDR3 region has the DNA TGCGCCAGCAGCTTATGGAATACGGGACGGAGCTCCTACGAGCAGTACTTC. This codes for CASSLWNTGRSSYEQYF. The full variable domain, in which reference TRBV5-1 and TRBJ2-7 provide the parts outside the CDR3, is KAGVTQTPRYLIKTRGQQVTLSCSPISGHRSVSWYQQTPGQGLQFLFEYFSETQRNKGNFPGRFSGRQFSNSRSEMNVSTLELGDSALYLCASSLWNTGRSSYEQYFGPGTRLTVT.

This sequence joins TRBV5-1 and TRBJ2-3; 8 bases match TRBD1. J gave up 4 bases and V 4 bases, and 8 bases lay outside the gene matches. Germline values: CDR1 SGHRS, CDR2 YFSETQ. This CDR3 has 15 amino acids. The CDR3 is CASSIDRGFADTQYF. CDR3 sequence (DNA): TGCGCCAGCAGCATAGACAGGGGCTTTGCAGATACGCAGTATTTT.

The chain couples TRBV4-2 to TRBJ1-2; 7 bases fit TRBD1. The CDR3 has 16 residues. The ends lost 0 bases at V and 2 bases at J; junction bases unmatched: 6. CDR1 and CDR2 (germline): LGHNA, YNFKEQ. In nucleotides, the CDR3 is TGTGCCAGCAGCCAAGATCCCGGACAGGCCAACTATGGCTACACCTTC. It encodes CASSQDPGQANYGYTF.

Only a few counts were recorded for this clonotype. The chain joins TRBV6-6 to TRBJ2-1; 7 bases are shared with TRBD2. The V gene's germline CDR1 is MNHNY and CDR2 SVGAGI (reference sequence). The CDR3 runs to 16 residues. With V trimmed by 0 bases and J by 4 bases, 6 bases remained unmatched. The CDR3 reads CASSYSPSGVYNEQFF. The CDR3 coding sequence is TGTGCCAGCAGTTACTCTCCCAGCGGGGTTTACAATGAGCAGTTCTTC.

The chain carries TRBV6-2 or TRBV6-3 and TRBJ2-1; D ambiguous. Trimming removed 4 bases at V and 5 bases at J, with 9 bases between. Per the germline V gene, CDR1 is MNHEY and CDR2 is SVGEGT. The CDR3 runs 13 residues. CDR3 sequence reads: CASSFLRHNEQFF. The CDR3 DNA reads TGTGCCAGCAGTTTTTTGCGGCACAATGAGCAGTTCTTC.

Regarding this clonotype: The junction differs from germline at one of its ends, possibly a read error. The chain is built from TRBV20-1 and TRBJ2-6; D is perhaps TRBD1 (6 bases). Germline assignment: CDR1 DFQATT and CDR2 SNEGSKA (reference sequence). The CDR3 runs 18 residues. The CDR3: CSTRQDPSTMSGANVLTF. The CDR3 DNA reads as TGCAGTACTAGACAGGACCCATCAACCATGTCTGGGGCCAACGTCCTGACTTTC.

This chain links TRBV2 with TRBJ1-2; D not certain. The CDR3 is made up of 14 amino acids. Germline lookup yields CDR1 SNHLY and CDR2 FYNNEI. Deletions cut 4 bases from V and 0 bases from J, with 9 bases between. The CDR3 bases are TGTGCCAGCAGTGTGGCACTTACTAACTATGGCTACACCTTC. Residues: CASSVALTNYGYTF.

The chain uses TRBV4-3 and TRBJ2-3; 11 bases map to TRBD2. The germline gives CDR1 LGHNA, CDR2 YSLEER. CDR3 size: 15 residues. V shed 0 bases and J 6 bases; nucleotides not matched to a gene: 2. Here the CDR3 DNA reads TGCGCCAGCAGCCAAGATCCTAGCGGGGGGGATACGCAGTATTTT. Its translation is CASSQDPSGGDTQYF.

V is TRBV29-1 and J is TRBJ1-4, with a possible D match to TRBD1 (6 bases). The CDR3 sequence is 12 residues long. Germline CDR1 SQVTM, CDR2 ANQGSEA. V dropped 6 bases and J dropped 8 bases, with 13 bases sitting between them. The CDR3 DNA sequence: TGCAGCGTCAGGGGCCAGAAAGAAAAACTGTTTTTT. It specifies CSVRGQKEKLFF.

The chain is built from TRBV20-1 and TRBJ2-1; 9 nucleotides line up with TRBD2. The germline V gene encodes CDR1 DFQATT and CDR2 SNEGSKA (reference sequence). The CDR3 spans 15 residues. The V gene end was trimmed by 3 bases and the J gene end by 10 bases; junction bases not matched to a gene: 13. CDR3 bases: TGCAGTGCTAGTTCGCCTAGCGGGGCCCAATGGGAGCAGTTCTTC. Protein sequence: CSASSPSGAQWEQFF.

The chain combines TRBV7-2 with TRBJ1-5; D is ambiguous. The germline V gene has CDR1 SGHTA and CDR2 FQGNSA. Trimming took off 1 base at V and 9 bases at J, with 7 bases between the two ends. This CDR3 contains 12 residues. The CDR3 DNA follows: TGTGCCAGCAGCTTAGTAGTAGGGCCCCAGCATTTT. Protein: CASSLVVGPQHF.